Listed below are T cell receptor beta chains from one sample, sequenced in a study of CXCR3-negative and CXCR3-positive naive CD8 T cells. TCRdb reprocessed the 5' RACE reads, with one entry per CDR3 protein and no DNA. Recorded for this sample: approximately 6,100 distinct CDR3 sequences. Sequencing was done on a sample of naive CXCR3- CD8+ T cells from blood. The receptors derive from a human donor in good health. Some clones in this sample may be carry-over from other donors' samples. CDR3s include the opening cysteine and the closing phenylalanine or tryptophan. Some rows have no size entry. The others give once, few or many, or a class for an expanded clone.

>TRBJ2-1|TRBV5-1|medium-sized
CASSGATSGMSNEQFF
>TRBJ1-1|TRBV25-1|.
CASSDWYTEAFF
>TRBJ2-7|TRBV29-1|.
CSVLLSSYEQYF
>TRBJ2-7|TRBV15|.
CATSRDFYEQYF
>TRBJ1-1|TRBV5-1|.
CASSSISTGPSNTEAFF
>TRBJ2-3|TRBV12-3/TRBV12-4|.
CASSSADTQYF
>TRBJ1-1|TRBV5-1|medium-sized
CASSLVPLGGLNTEAFF
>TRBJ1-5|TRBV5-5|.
CASSSLDRGDQPQHF
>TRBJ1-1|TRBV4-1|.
CASSLSPTGGTEAFF
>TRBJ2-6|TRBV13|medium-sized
CASSSVVDLSGANVLTF
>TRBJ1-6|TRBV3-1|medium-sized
CASSQDWEEYNSPLHF
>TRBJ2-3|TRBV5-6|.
CASSLASGDTQYF